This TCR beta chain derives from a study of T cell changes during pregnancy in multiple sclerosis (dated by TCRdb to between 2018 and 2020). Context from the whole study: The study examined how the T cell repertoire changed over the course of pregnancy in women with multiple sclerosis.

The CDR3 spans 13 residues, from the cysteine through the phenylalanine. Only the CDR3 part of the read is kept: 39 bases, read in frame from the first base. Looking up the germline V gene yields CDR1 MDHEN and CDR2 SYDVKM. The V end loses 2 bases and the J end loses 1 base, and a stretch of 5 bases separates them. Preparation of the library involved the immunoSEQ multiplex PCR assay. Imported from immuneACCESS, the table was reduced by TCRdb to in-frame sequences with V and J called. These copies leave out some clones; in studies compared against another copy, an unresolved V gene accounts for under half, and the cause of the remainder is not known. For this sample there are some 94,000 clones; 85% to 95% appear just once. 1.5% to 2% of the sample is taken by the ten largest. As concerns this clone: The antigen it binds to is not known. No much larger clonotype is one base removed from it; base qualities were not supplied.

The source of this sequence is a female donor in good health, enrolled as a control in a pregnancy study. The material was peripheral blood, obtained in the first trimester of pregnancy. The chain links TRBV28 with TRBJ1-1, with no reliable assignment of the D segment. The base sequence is TGTGCCAGCAGTTTAGGCACGAACACTGAAGCTTTCTTT. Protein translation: CASSLGTNTEAFF.